This is a list of T cell receptor beta chains from one sample in a study of T and B cells in COVID-19 patients. TCRdb itself ran the multiplex PCR reads through MiXCR, one entry per CDR3 protein. The sample carries 20,000 or so distinct CDR3 sequences, 30% to 45% recorded once. The sequencing sample was made of blood. The receptors come from a human donor with active COVID-19. The CDR3 runs from the conserved cysteine through the conserved F or W. A D gene is named only where the DNA matches it firmly. Expanded clones are given a class, and other clones once, few, many or no size at all.

j_call: TRBJ1-1; d_call: TRBD1; clone_size: few; v_call: TRBV6-1; cdr3_nt: TGTGCCAGCAGTGGACCGGACAGGCGGGGTTTCTTT; cdr3_aa: CASSGPDRRGFF
j_call: TRBJ1-4; d_call: NA; clone_size: NA; v_call: TRBV5-6; cdr3_nt: TGTGCCAGCAGCTCAGCCGTGGGGAAAAGTTTCGAAAAACTGTTTTTT; cdr3_aa: CASSSAVGKSFEKLFF
j_call: TRBJ2-1; d_call: NA; clone_size: few; v_call: TRBV10-3; cdr3_nt: TGTGCCATCAGCAGTTTGACTAGTGGCTGGGATGAGCAGTTCTTC; cdr3_aa: CAISSLTSGWDEQFF
j_call: TRBJ1-2; d_call: NA; clone_size: NA; v_call: TRBV18; cdr3_nt: TGTGCCAGCTCACCTTCCCAGGAATTGGGCTACACCTTC; cdr3_aa: CASSPSQELGYTF
j_call: TRBJ2-7; d_call: TRBD2; clone_size: NA; v_call: TRBV19; cdr3_nt: TGTGCCAGTAGTGCCGGAAGGACTAGCAGGGGAGTACTCGAGCAGTACTTC; cdr3_aa: CASSAGRTSRGVLEQYF
j_call: TRBJ2-1; d_call: NA; clone_size: medium-sized; v_call: TRBV12-3/TRBV12-4; cdr3_nt: TGTGCCAGCAGTTTGGGAAATGAGCAGTTCTTC; cdr3_aa: CASSLGNEQFF
j_call: TRBJ1-2; d_call: NA; clone_size: NA; v_call: TRBV7-9; cdr3_nt: TGTGCCAGCAGCCAGACAGTTCCACGTATTCGGGGCTACACCTTC; cdr3_aa: CASSQTVPRIRGYTF
j_call: TRBJ2-5; d_call: NA; clone_size: NA; v_call: TRBV7-9; cdr3_nt: TGTGCCAGCAGCTACCCGCCGGGGCAAGAGACCCAGTACTTC; cdr3_aa: CASSYPPGQETQYF
j_call: TRBJ1-2; d_call: NA; clone_size: medium-sized; v_call: TRBV6-5; cdr3_nt: TGTGCCAGCAGTTACGGCCCGGACTATGGCTACACCTTC; cdr3_aa: CASSYGPDYGYTF
j_call: TRBJ1-1; d_call: NA; clone_size: NA; v_call: TRBV5-5; cdr3_nt: TGTGCCAGCAGCTCCCAGTGGGGGAACACTGAAGCTTTCTTT; cdr3_aa: CASSSQWGNTEAFF
j_call: TRBJ2-7; d_call: TRBD2; clone_size: NA; v_call: TRBV6-2/TRBV6-3; cdr3_nt: TGTGCCAGCAGAAAAAGCGGGGGGGCCCCCTACGAGCAGTACTTC; cdr3_aa: CASRKSGGAPYEQYF
j_call: TRBJ1-5; d_call: TRBD1; clone_size: NA; v_call: TRBV12-3/TRBV12-4; cdr3_nt: TGTGCCAGCAGTTCGTCGAGACAGGGGGGCAATCAGCCCCAGCATTTT; cdr3_aa: CASSSSRQGGNQPQHF
j_call: TRBJ1-3; d_call: TRBD1; clone_size: once; v_call: TRBV6-5; cdr3_nt: TGTGCCAGCAGTTATGGGACAGGTTTAACGAACACCATATATTTT; cdr3_aa: CASSYGTGLTNTIYF
j_call: TRBJ2-7; d_call: NA; clone_size: medium-sized; v_call: TRBV29-1; cdr3_nt: TGCAGCGCCTCAGGGGGGGGAAACTACGAGCAGTACTTC; cdr3_aa: CSASGGGNYEQYF
j_call: TRBJ2-7; d_call: NA; clone_size: NA; v_call: TRBV13; cdr3_nt: TGCGCCAGCAGCTTGGATCAGGGAGGAACCTACGAGCAGTACTTC; cdr3_aa: CASSLDQGGTYEQYF
j_call: TRBJ2-3; d_call: NA; clone_size: medium-sized; v_call: TRBV12-3/TRBV12-4; cdr3_nt: TGTGCCAGCAGTGCCATAGATACGCAGTATTTT; cdr3_aa: CASSAIDTQYF
j_call: TRBJ2-1; d_call: TRBD1; clone_size: NA; v_call: TRBV6-5; cdr3_nt: TGTGCCAGCAGTTACGGGACAGGGGATTACAATGAGCAGTTCTTC; cdr3_aa: CASSYGTGDYNEQFF
j_call: TRBJ1-1; d_call: NA; clone_size: few; v_call: TRBV12-3/TRBV12-4; cdr3_nt: TGTGCCAGCAGTTCACCTTCAGGCTTTGAAGCTTTCTTT; cdr3_aa: CASSSPSGFEAFF
j_call: TRBJ2-3; d_call: TRBD2; clone_size: medium-sized; v_call: TRBV12-3/TRBV12-4; cdr3_nt: TGTGCCAGCAGTTTTGGCCTCGGCCTAGCGGGGAGAGATACGCAGTATTTT; cdr3_aa: CASSFGLGLAGRDTQYF
j_call: TRBJ2-6; d_call: NA; clone_size: medium-sized; v_call: TRBV19; cdr3_nt: TGTGCCAGTAGTATGAAGGGCAGGGCTTACTCTGGGGCCAACGTCCTGACTTTC; cdr3_aa: CASSMKGRAYSGANVLTF